The 32 T cell receptor beta chains listed next were all sequenced from one sample in a study of liver allograft versus peripheral blood T cells. Study as a whole: A comparison was made between T cell receptor repertoires in transplanted livers and those in recipients' peripheral blood.

TCRdb passed the reads through MiXCR, listing each CDR3 protein once. This sample has some 15,000 distinct CDR3 sequences, with under 30% found just once. The receptors stem from a human patient who had a liver transplant. Some T cells may arise from the graft donor.

J is TRBJ1-2 and V is TRBV19; TRBD1 matches 8 bases. The V gene's germline CDR1 is LNHDA and CDR2 SQIVND (reference sequence). CDR3 size: 14 residues. After removal of 8 bases from V and 3 bases from J, the junction contained 8 bases not matched to a gene. The CDR3 nucleotides read TGTGCCAGTGCCACAGGGGGGAGATACTATGGCTACACCTTC. It is translated as CASATGGRYYGYTF.

This clonotype has more than one count but fewer than ten. This chain uses TRBV12-5 with TRBJ1-5; no clear D gene. Trimming removed 3 bases at V and 4 bases at J, with 7 bases between. In germline, CDR1 is LGHNT, CDR2 FRNRAP. The CDR3 has 13 amino acids. The DNA of the CDR3 is TGTGCTAGTGGTTTTGGCACGAATCAGCCCCAGCATTTT. Its translation is CASGFGTNQPQHF.

This clonotype is medium-sized in the sample. This sequence joins TRBV18 and TRBJ2-1; D not resolved. Germline loops: CDR1 KGHSH, CDR2 LQKENI. This CDR3 contains 15 residues. Trimming stripped 0 bases from V and 9 bases from J, with 15 bases between. Written as DNA, the CDR3 is TGTGCCAGCTCACCACCCGCAGGCCAGTGGGGTGAGCAGTTCTTC. Translation: CASSPPAGQWGEQFF.

This clonotype is termed medium-sized. This chain joins TRBV19 and TRBJ1-1; 9 positions agree with TRBD1. J gave up 2 bases and V 5 bases, and 6 bases lay outside the gene matches. Germline CDR1 LNHDA, CDR2 SQIVND (reference sequence). The CDR3 sequence is 15 residues long. The CDR3 loop reads CASSAGTGYNTEAFF. CDR3 DNA: TGTGCCAGTAGTGCCGGGACAGGGTACAACACTGAAGCTTTCTTT.

The chain recombines TRBV6-6 with TRBJ2-3, with 7 bases fitting TRBD2. Germline V gives CDR1 MNHNY, CDR2 SVGAGI (reference sequence). CDR3 length: 15 amino acids. V dropped 2 bases and J dropped 4; count of bases not matched to a gene: 6. This CDR3 reads CASSYGGSIADTQYF. The CDR3 region has the DNA TGTGCCAGCAGTTACGGCGGGAGTATCGCAGATACGCAGTATTTT.

There are a few counts of this clonotype. The CDR3 sequence is CASSLTGGGNQPQHF. CDR3 nucleotide sequence: TGTGCCAGCAGCTTGACAGGTGGGGGCAATCAGCCCCAGCATTTT. V is TRBV5-6 and J is TRBJ1-5, with a possible D match to TRBD1 (5 bases). The germline gives CDR1 SGHDT, CDR2 YYEEEE. Trimming took off 1 base at V and 2 bases at J, with 10 bases between the two ends. This CDR3 region has 15 residues.

By share, this clonotype ranks as medium-sized. The DNA of the CDR3 is TGTGCCATCAGGACGACACTGGACAGAACAGAGACCCAGTACTTC. It specifies CAIRTTLDRTETQYF. This chain connects TRBV10-3 to TRBJ2-5, with D perhaps matching TRBD1 (6 bases). This CDR3 region has 15 residues. V lost 6 bases, J lost 4 bases, and 18 bases lay in between. The germline V gene has CDR1 ENHRY and CDR2 SYGVKD.

This clonotype has at least ten counts. The CDR3 sequence is CASSTQGETQYF. Written as DNA, the CDR3 is TGTGCCAGCAGTACCCAGGGGGAGACCCAGTACTTC. This rearrangement joins TRBV6-5 to TRBJ2-5; a possible D gene is TRBD1 (6 bases). The CDR3 runs 12 residues. Germline V gene sequence: CDR1 MNHEY, CDR2 SVGAGI. Trimming pared 5 bases from V and 5 bases from J, leaving 9 bases between.

Relative to its sample, this clonotype is medium-sized. The CDR3 loop reads CASSPGRTAFF. The CDR3 region has the DNA TGTGCCAGTAGTCCCGGCAGGACGGCTTTCTTT. The V call is TRBV19, the J call TRBJ1-1; D ambiguous. Trimming stripped 5 bases from V and 11 bases from J, with 12 bases between. Germline V gene sequence: CDR1 LNHDA, CDR2 SQIVND (reference sequence). This CDR3 region has 11 residues.

CDR3 DNA sequence: TGTGCTAGTGGCCCCCTGGCAGATACGCAGTATTTT. This gives the protein CASGPLADTQYF. The chain carries TRBV12-5 and TRBJ2-3; no clear D gene. Trimming pared 6 bases from V and 4 bases from J, leaving 8 bases between. Germline CDR1 reads LGHNT; CDR2 reads FRNRAP. The CDR3 runs to 12 residues. The complete variable domain, with remaining parts taken from reference TRBV12-5 and TRBJ2-3, reads DARVTQTPRHKVTEMGQEVTMRCQPILGHNTVFWYRQTMMQGLELLAYFRNRAPLDDSGMPKDRFSAEMPDATLATLKIQPSEPRDSAVYFCASGPLADTQYFGPGTRLTVL.

The chain has TRBV6-6 and TRBJ1-2; D is unclear. This CDR3 has 14 amino acids. CDR1 is MNHNY and CDR2 is SVGAGI in the germline V gene (reference sequence). Trimming took 9 bases from V and 4 from J, leaving 18 bases between them. This CDR3 reads CASVAGDIFYGYTF. The CDR3 bases are TGTGCCAGTGTGGCAGGAGACATTTTCTATGGCTACACCTTC.

This clonotype occurred a few times. V usage is TRBV19 and J usage is TRBJ2-7, with 7 nucleotides matching TRBD2. The CDR3 consists of 17 residues. Germline CDR1 is LNHDA and CDR2 is SQIVND (reference sequence). V lost 3 bases and J lost 6; bases outside the gene matches: 17. The CDR3 DNA follows: TGTGCCAGTAGTATCAGAACTAGCCCGGGAGGATTGGGCGAGCAGTACTTC. It codes for CASSIRTSPGGLGEQYF.

The table lists this clonotype with a few counts. V and J are TRBV14 and TRBJ2-2; D gene ambiguous. CDR1 SGHDN and CDR2 FVKESK come from the germline V gene. With 4 bases removed from V and 0 bases from J, the gap between germline ends came to 12 bases. The CDR3 runs 16 residues. The CDR3 DNA reads TGTGCCAGCAGCCGGTCCTTTGCTCCGAACACCGGGGAGCTGTTTTTT. Residues: CASSRSFAPNTGELFF.

The CDR3: CASSIDGTLTGNTIYF. CDR3 nucleotide sequence: TGTGCCAGTAGTATAGATGGGACGTTGACGGGAAACACCATATATTTT. V usage is TRBV19 and J usage is TRBJ1-3; possibly TRBD1 for D (5 bases). The length of the CDR3 is 16 residues. Germline V gene data show CDR1 as LNHDA and CDR2 as SQIVND (reference sequence). With 0 bases removed from V and 4 bases from J, the gap between germline ends came to 13 bases.

In its sample, this clonotype was seen many times. This chain joins TRBV5-4 and TRBJ2-4, with unresolved D. Germline CDR1 and CDR2: SGHNT and YYREEE (reference sequence). CDR3 size: 15 residues. V lost 7 bases and J 0 bases, leaving 14 bases between the germline ends. The CDR3 spells CASSSIEIAKNIQYF. CDR3 nucleotide sequence: TGTGCCAGCTCATCGATCGAAATAGCCAAAAACATTCAGTACTTC.

Judged by abundance, this clonotype is medium-sized. The chain uses TRBV24-1 and TRBJ2-3; 8 nucleotides line up with TRBD1. CDR1 is KGHDR, CDR2 SFDVKD, per germline. This CDR3 has 16 amino acids. The V and J ends lost 2 bases and 2 bases, in that order; junction bases with no gene match: 5. The CDR3 protein is CATSDSDRGYTDTQYF. The CDR3, as DNA: TGTGCCACCAGTGATTCTGACAGGGGCTACACAGATACGCAGTATTTT.

The J gene is TRBJ2-5, the V gene TRBV27; perhaps TRBD2 as D (6 bases). Trimming removed 5 bases from V and 2 bases from J, with 21 bases in between. The CDR3 sequence is 17 residues long. Germline assignment: CDR1 MNHEY and CDR2 SMNVEV (reference sequence). DNA for the CDR3: TGTGCCAGCAGTCCCGGAGGGACCCTTGGGGGGCAAGAGACCCAGTACTTC. Amino acids: CASSPGGTLGGQETQYF.

This clonotype is medium-sized within its sample. The V call is TRBV6-2 or TRBV6-3, the J call TRBJ1-6; D call uncertain. The germline V gene has CDR1 MNHEY and CDR2 SVGEGT. With 7 bases removed from V and 10 bases from J, the gap between germline ends came to 17 bases. This CDR3 is built from 14 residues. This CDR3 reads CASTQLGRASPLHF. In DNA, the CDR3 is TGTGCCAGCACCCAACTCGGACGAGCATCACCCCTCCACTTT.

Sample share makes this clonotype medium-sized. V usage is TRBV29-1 and J usage is TRBJ1-4; D not certain. Germline CDR1 reads SQVTM; CDR2 reads ANQGSEA. The V gene lost 3 bases and the J gene lost 8 bases, with 10 bases spanning the gap. The CDR3 totals 12 residues. CDR3 in amino acids: CSVEGTGEKLFF. The CDR3 nucleotides read TGCAGCGTTGAGGGAACGGGGGAAAAACTGTTTTTT. The whole variable domain, remainder taken from reference TRBV29-1 and TRBJ1-4, is SAVISQKPSRDICQRGTSLTIQCQVDSQVTMMFWYRQQPGQSLTLIATANQGSEATYESGFVIDKFPISRPNLTFSTLTVSNMSPEDSSIYLCSVEGTGEKLFFGSGTQLSVL.

The chain uses TRBV20-1 and TRBJ2-1; 11 positions match TRBD2. The CDR3 loop spans 14 amino acids. Germline-derived CDR1 and CDR2 are DFQATT and SNEGSKA (reference sequence). V trimming: 3 bases; J trimming: 10 bases; junction bases outside the gene matches: 8. CDR3 bases: TGCAGTGCTAGGGAGGGACTAGCGGAAGGGGAGCAGTTCTTC. Amino acid sequence: CSAREGLAEGEQFF.

The V and J genes are TRBV5-1 and TRBJ2-2; TRBD2 is a possible D gene (6 bases). Trimming cost V 4 bases and J 4 bases, with 14 bases left between them. The CDR3 consists of 15 residues. Germline CDR1 reads SGHRS; CDR2 reads YFSETQ. CDR3 bases: TGCGCCAGCAGCGGCGGGGTCGATGGCACCGGGGAGCTGTTTTTT. Translated, it gives CASSGGVDGTGELFF.

This sequence joins TRBV13 and TRBJ1-3; no definite D call. This CDR3 is 14 amino acids long. Trimming shortened V by 2 bases and J by 0 bases, and 5 bases separated the two germline ends. The germline CDR1 and CDR2 sequences are PRHDT and FYEKMQ (reference sequence). The CDR3 bases are TGTGCCAGCAGCTTAACTGCCTCTGGAAACACCATATATTTT. Its protein is CASSLTASGNTIYF.

This clonotype has only a few counts. V usage is TRBV18 and J usage is TRBJ1-2, with TRBD1 as a possible D gene (5 bases). The V gene's germline CDR1 is KGHSH and CDR2 LQKENI. This CDR3 has 14 residues. Deletions cut 6 bases from V and 4 bases from J, with 15 bases between. DNA for the CDR3: TGTGCCAGCTCTGGCGAGACAGTGATCTATGGCTACACCTTC. Encoded protein: CASSGETVIYGYTF.

CDR3 in amino acids: CAFRGTSGFQSTQYF. For the CDR3, the DNA is TGTGCCTTCCGAGGTACTAGCGGGTTCCAGAGTACGCAGTATTTT. The J gene is TRBJ2-3, the V gene TRBV30; 9 bases are a match to TRBD2. The CDR3 totals 15 residues. V shed 7 bases, J shed 8 bases, and the junction held 16 bases outside the gene matches. Germline V gene sequence: CDR1 GTSNPN, CDR2 SVGIG (reference sequence).

This clonotype was seen ten or more times. The chain joins TRBV6-5 to TRBJ1-5; 11 nucleotides line up with TRBD1. V was pared by 5 bases and J by 9 bases, with 12 bases of the junction left unmatched. This CDR3 region has 16 residues. Germline CDR1 MNHEY, CDR2 SVGAGI. CDR3 in amino acids: CASSPYSDRGPLPQHF. The CDR3, as DNA: TGTGCCAGCAGTCCTTACTCGGACAGGGGGCCCCTGCCCCAGCATTTT.

In its sample, this clonotype ranks as medium-sized. The chain uses TRBV13 and TRBJ2-1; no firm D call. Germline assignment: CDR1 PRHDT and CDR2 FYEKMQ (reference sequence). The CDR3 sequence is 16 residues long. Trimming removed 1 base at V and 0 bases at J, with 10 bases between. Here the CDR3 reads CASSLALKSSYNEQFF. CDR3 DNA sequence: TGTGCCAGCAGCTTAGCACTTAAGAGCTCCTACAATGAGCAGTTCTTC.

This clonotype was found a few times. The DNA is omitted, as the CDR3 cannot be located on it reliably, and the CDR3 follows TCRdb's listing. The chain is built from TRBV7-5 and TRBJ1-1; the table's D call, TRBD1, has no DNA check behind it. TRBV7-5 is described as a pseudogene. The CDR3 spans 20 amino acids, including both terminal residues. The CDR3 is CISVPEATPIAGTRDTEAFF.

The chain couples TRBV12-3 or TRBV12-4 to TRBJ1-5; no clear D. The ends were cut back, 4 bases at V and 4 bases at J, with 8 bases in the middle. CDR3 length: 13 residues. CDR3 protein: CASSSGVNQPQHF. The CDR3 coding sequence is TGTGCCAGCAGTTCTGGAGTAAATCAGCCCCAGCATTTT.

This clonotype rates as medium-sized. CDR3 protein: CAISEGTGGTYEQYF. The DNA of the CDR3 is TGTGCCATCAGTGAGGGGACAGGGGGAACCTACGAGCAGTACTTC. The chain joins TRBV10-3 to TRBJ2-7; 11 positions agree with TRBD1. The CDR3 covers 15 residues. J was trimmed by 2 bases and V by 2 bases; bases with no gene match: 2. Germline CDR1 is ENHRY and CDR2 is SYGVKD.

This clonotype has a handful of counts. The chain employs TRBV12-3 or TRBV12-4 and TRBJ2-3; a weak D match, TRBD2 (6 bases). V dropped 7 bases and J dropped 2 bases, with 13 bases sitting between them. The CDR3 loop spans 14 amino acids. In DNA form, the CDR3 reads TGTGCCAGCACCCCCGGGACTGCCACAGATACGCAGTATTTT. Protein: CASTPGTATDTQYF.

This clonotype was counted a single time. V and J are TRBV19 and TRBJ1-6; 7 positions match TRBD1. V gave up 6 bases and J gave up 7 bases; unmatched junction bases: 12. The CDR3 sequence is 16 residues long. Germline V gene sequence: CDR1 LNHDA, CDR2 SQIVND (reference sequence). CDR3 region: CASSSEGARGNSPLHF. CDR3 bases: TGTGCCAGTAGCTCCGAAGGCGCCAGGGGGAATTCACCCCTCCACTTT. The variable domain in full, completed from reference TRBV19 and TRBJ1-6, reads DGGITQSPKYLFRKEGQNVTLSCEQNLNHDAMYWYRQDPGQGLRLIYYSQIVNDFQKGDIAEGYSVSREKKESFPLTVTSAQKNPTAFYLCASSSEGARGNSPLHFGNGTRLTVT.

This clonotype is medium-sized within its sample. The J gene is TRBJ1-5, the V gene TRBV18; D remains unclear. V was pared by 3 bases and J by 1 base, with 10 bases between. This CDR3 has 15 residues. Germline-derived CDR1 and CDR2 are KGHSH and LQKENI. The CDR3 protein is CASSPGSTSNQPQHF. CDR3 DNA sequence: TGTGCCAGCTCACCTGGCTCAACGAGCAATCAGCCCCAGCATTTT.